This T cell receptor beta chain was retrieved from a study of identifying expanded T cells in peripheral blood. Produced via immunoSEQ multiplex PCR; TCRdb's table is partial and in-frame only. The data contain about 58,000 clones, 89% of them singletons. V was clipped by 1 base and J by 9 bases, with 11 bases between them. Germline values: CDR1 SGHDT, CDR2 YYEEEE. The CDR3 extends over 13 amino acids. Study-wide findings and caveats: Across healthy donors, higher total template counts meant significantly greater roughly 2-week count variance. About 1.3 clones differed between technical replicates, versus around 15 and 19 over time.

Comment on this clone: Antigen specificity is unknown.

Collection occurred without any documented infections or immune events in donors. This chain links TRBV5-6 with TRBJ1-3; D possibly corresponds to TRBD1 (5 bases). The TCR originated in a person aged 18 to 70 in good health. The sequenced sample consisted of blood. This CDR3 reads CASSLKLGGTIYF. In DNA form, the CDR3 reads TGTGCCAGCAGCTTGAAGCTGGGGGGCACCATATATTTT.